This T cell receptor beta chain was identified in a study of OX40 agonist ivuxolimab in advanced cancers. Background on the study: Melanoma, hepatocellular carcinoma, head and neck or renal cell cancer occurred in dose-escalation patients.

The CDR3 consists of 14 residues. The germline V gene has CDR1 MDHEN and CDR2 SYDVKM. Between the trimmed V and J ends, which lost 8 bases and 4 bases, there was a span of 18 bases. Measured with immunoSEQ multiplex PCR; TCRdb has only the in-frame clones, and not every one. Among 50,000 to 70,000 clones listed, over 80% were seen once. As to this clone: Its specificity is unknown.

Study-wide results and caveats: Low normalized T-cell clonal expansion was also seen in some nonresponders. Compared with CD4+, CD8+ T cells on average had more expanded clones.

This material consisted of CD4+ or CD8+ T cells sorted from blood, taken in a trial of the OX40 agonist ivuxolimab. The rearrangement joins TRBV28 to TRBJ2-7; TRBD1 might be the D (6 bases). The sequence derives from an adult with an advanced solid tumor such as melanoma, head and neck, liver or kidney cancer. The CDR3 spells CASRPTGVVYEQYF. Here the CDR3 DNA reads TGTGCCAGCCGCCCGACAGGAGTCGTGTACGAGCAGTACTTC.